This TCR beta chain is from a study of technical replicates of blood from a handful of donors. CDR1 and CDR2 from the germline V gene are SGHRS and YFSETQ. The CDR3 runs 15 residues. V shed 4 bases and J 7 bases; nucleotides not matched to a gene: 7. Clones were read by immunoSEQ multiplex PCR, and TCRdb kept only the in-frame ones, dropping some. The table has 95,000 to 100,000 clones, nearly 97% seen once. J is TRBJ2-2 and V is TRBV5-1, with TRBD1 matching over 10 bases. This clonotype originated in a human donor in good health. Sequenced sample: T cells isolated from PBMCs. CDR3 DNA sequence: TGCGCCAGCAGCCTCACGGGACAGGGGATCGGGGAGCTGTTTTTT. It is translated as CASSLTGQGIGELFF.